Shown below are 3 T cell receptor beta chains from a single sample sequenced in a study of beta chain features in type 1 diabetes. Overall study results and limits: Researchers report that Type 1 diabetes patients had moderately but significantly shorter TCRB CDR3s across all four CD4+ subsets.

Antigens of these TCRs are unknown. Reverse transcription of all isolated RNA meant that expressed TCRB transcripts were sequenced. Libraries were prepared by immunoSEQ multiplex PCR; TCRdb keeps only in-frame clonotypes and omits some of them. The table lists some 150,000 clones, approximately 8.8% of them singletons. The sequencing input was central memory CD4+ T cells from blood. These receptors came from a woman aged 30 to 39 with type 1 diabetes.

The rearrangement joins TRBV18 to TRBJ2-7; no clear D. The germline V and J ends were trimmed by 3 bases and 7 bases, with 13 bases remaining between them. CDR1 is KGHSH and CDR2 is LQKENI in the germline V gene. This CDR3 has 13 residues. The CDR3 nucleotides are TGTGCCAGCTCACCTTCCCAACTTGAAGAGCAGTACTTC. Its protein product is CASSPSQLEEQYF.

V and J are TRBV7-6 and TRBJ1-1; weak D call: TRBD1 (5 bases). This CDR3 is 13 amino acids long. Per the germline V gene, CDR1 is SGHVS and CDR2 is FNYEAQ. V shed 3 bases and J shed 0 bases, with 5 bases lying between them. In nucleotides, the CDR3 is TGTGCCAGCAGCTTGGACATGAACACTGAAGCTTTCTTT. Translated: CASSLDMNTEAFF.

This rearrangement joins TRBV27 to TRBJ2-1; 9 bases match TRBD1. With V trimmed by 3 bases and J by 5 bases, 8 bases remained unmatched. The CDR3 is made up of 16 amino acids. Germline V gene lookup returns CDR1 MNHEY and CDR2 SMNVEV (reference sequence). The CDR3 region has the DNA TGTGCCAGCAGTTTGGGGTGGGGACAGGGAGACAATGAGCAGTTCTTC. Its translation is CASSLGWGQGDNEQFF.